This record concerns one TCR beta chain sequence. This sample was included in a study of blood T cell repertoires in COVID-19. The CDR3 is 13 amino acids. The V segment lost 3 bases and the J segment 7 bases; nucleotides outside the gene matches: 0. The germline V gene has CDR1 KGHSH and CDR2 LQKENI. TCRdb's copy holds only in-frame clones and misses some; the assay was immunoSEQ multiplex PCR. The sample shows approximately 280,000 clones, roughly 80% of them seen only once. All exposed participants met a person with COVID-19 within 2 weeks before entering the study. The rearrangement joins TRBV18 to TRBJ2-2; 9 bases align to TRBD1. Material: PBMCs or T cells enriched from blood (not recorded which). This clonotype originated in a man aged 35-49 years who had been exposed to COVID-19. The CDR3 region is CASSPTGGGELFF. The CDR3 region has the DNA TGTGCCAGCTCACCGACAGGGGGCGGGGAGCTGTTTTTT.